The rows below give T cell receptor beta chains drawn from one sample of a study of T-cell memory formation after mild COVID-19. TCRdb re-derived calls from the 5' RACE reads in MiXCR, one entry per CDR3 protein. The table has under 250,000 distinct CDR3 sequences, 15% seen once. Material: PBMCs or a T cell subset sorted from them (not recorded which). These receptors all come from an adult woman who had mild COVID-19 (a few samples of this study predate the infection). Cell type and time point are not known. Both conserved end residues are part of each CDR3. Each record gives: J gene, V gene, D gene, clone size, CDR3 protein, CDR3 DNA. The D gene is left open where the match is weak. Size is omitted from some rows. Given values are once, few, many or a class for expanded clones.

J: TRBJ2-3; V: TRBV11-3; D: NA; size: once; CDR3: CASSLRRQTTDTQYF; DNA: TGTGCCAGCAGCTTAAGGAGGCAAACCACAGATACGCAGTATTTT
J: TRBJ1-1; V: TRBV2; D: NA; size: few; CDR3: CASILAVGTEAFF; DNA: TGTGCCAGCATCTTGGCCGTAGGGACTGAAGCTTTCTTT
J: TRBJ2-4; V: TRBV11-3; D: TRBD2; size: NA; CDR3: CASSLGTSGWRDIQYF; DNA: TGTGCCAGCAGCCTCGGGACTAGCGGGTGGAGGGACATTCAGTACTTC
J: TRBJ2-5; V: TRBV25-1; D: TRBD1; size: few; CDR3: CASSPDRGQRETQYF; DNA: TGTGCCAGCAGCCCCGACAGGGGGCAGCGGGAGACCCAGTACTTC
J: TRBJ1-2; V: TRBV5-1; D: TRBD1; size: NA; CDR3: CASSFSDRGYGYTF; DNA: TGCGCCAGCAGCTTTTCTGACAGGGGTTATGGCTACACCTTC
J: TRBJ2-7; V: TRBV5-1; D: NA; size: NA; CDR3: CASIGTGGGEQYF; DNA: TGCGCCAGCATTGGGACAGGCGGGGGGGAGCAGTACTTC
J: TRBJ2-5; V: TRBV18; D: NA; size: NA; CDR3: CASSPPPGRETQYF; DNA: TGTGCCAGCTCACCACCCCCTGGGAGGGAGACCCAGTACTTC
J: TRBJ2-1; V: TRBV5-1; D: TRBD2; size: few; CDR3: CASSGLAGAGYNEQFF; DNA: TGCGCCAGCAGCGGCCTAGCGGGAGCAGGGTACAATGAGCAGTTCTTC
J: TRBJ2-7; V: TRBV29-1; D: NA; size: few; CDR3: CSVEVQRAAQYF; DNA: TGCAGCGTTGAAGTCCAAAGAGCGGCGCAGTACTTC
J: TRBJ1-5; V: TRBV7-8; D: NA; size: few; CDR3: CASSRSGGVGEPQHF; DNA: TGTGCCAGCAGCCGGAGCGGAGGGGTCGGGGAGCCCCAGCATTTT
J: TRBJ2-2; V: TRBV2; D: NA; size: few; CDR3: CATSLENRLTGELFF; DNA: TGTGCCACCTCCCTGGAAAACAGACTTACCGGGGAGCTGTTTTTT
J: TRBJ2-3; V: TRBV29-1; D: NA; size: few; CDR3: CSVASRHSTSTDTQYF; DNA: TGCAGCGTTGCCAGTCGGCACTCGACTAGCACAGATACGCAGTATTTT
J: TRBJ2-4; V: TRBV20-1; D: TRBD2; size: few; CDR3: CSGVAVAGGPRDIQYF; DNA: TGCAGTGGAGTCGCCGTGGCGGGAGGGCCGCGCGACATTCAGTACTTC
J: TRBJ2-4; V: TRBV6-2/TRBV6-3; D: TRBD2; size: NA; CDR3: CASSPGLAGGDIQYF; DNA: TGTGCCAGCAGTCCTGGACTAGCGGGGGGTGACATTCAGTACTTC
J: TRBJ1-2; V: TRBV5-6; D: NA; size: NA; CDR3: CASRGGGSGYTF; DNA: TGTGCCAGCAGAGGAGGGGGATCGGGCTACACCTTC
J: TRBJ2-1; V: TRBV6-5; D: NA; size: NA; CDR3: CASRDLAEQFF; DNA: TGTGCCAGCAGAGACTTGGCTGAGCAGTTCTTC
J: TRBJ1-1; V: TRBV5-1; D: TRBD1; size: NA; CDR3: CASSNKDRGFTEAFF; DNA: TGCGCCAGCAGCAACAAGGACAGGGGGTTCACTGAAGCTTTCTTT
J: TRBJ2-7; V: TRBV7-9; D: TRBD1; size: many; CDR3: CASSLAGTGSYEQYF; DNA: TGTGCCAGCAGCTTAGCCGGGACAGGCTCCTACGAGCAGTACTTC
J: TRBJ2-5; V: TRBV5-1; D: NA; size: many; CDR3: CASSLEEETQYF; DNA: TGCGCCAGCAGCTTGGAGGAAGAGACCCAGTACTTC
J: TRBJ2-3; V: TRBV12-3/TRBV12-4; D: TRBD2; size: few; CDR3: CASRVTSGGTDTQYF; DNA: TGTGCCAGCAGGGTGACTAGCGGGGGTACAGATACGCAGTATTTT
J: TRBJ2-7; V: TRBV18; D: TRBD2; size: NA; CDR3: CASSPTGTSGYEQYF; DNA: TGTGCCAGCTCACCAACCGGGACTAGCGGCTACGAGCAGTACTTC
J: TRBJ2-7; V: TRBV20-1; D: NA; size: NA; CDR3: CSARQSYEQYF; DNA: TGCAGTGCTAGACAGTCCTACGAGCAGTACTTC
J: TRBJ1-6; V: TRBV24-1; D: TRBD1; size: NA; CDR3: CATSDSRTGSHSPLHF; DNA: TGTGCCACCAGTGATTCCCGGACAGGTAGTCATTCACCCCTCCACTTT
J: TRBJ1-1; V: TRBV19; D: NA; size: NA; CDR3: CASSSGRRNTEAFF; DNA: TGTGCCAGTAGTAGTGGACGCCGGAACACTGAAGCTTTCTTT
J: TRBJ2-5; V: TRBV7-3; D: NA; size: few; CDR3: CASSLDGVSETQYF; DNA: TGTGCCAGCAGCCTAGATGGGGTTTCGGAGACCCAGTACTTC
J: TRBJ1-1; V: TRBV6-5; D: TRBD1; size: NA; CDR3: CASSRAGTGDTEAFF; DNA: TGTGCCAGCAGTCGCGCCGGGACAGGGGACACTGAAGCTTTCTTT
J: TRBJ2-4; V: TRBV2; D: NA; size: NA; CDR3: CASKGLGTKNIQYF; DNA: TGTGCCAGCAAGGGGCTGGGAACCAAAAACATTCAGTACTTC
J: TRBJ2-2; V: TRBV18; D: TRBD1; size: few; CDR3: CASSPTGTNTGELFF; DNA: TGTGCCAGCTCACCGACAGGGACCAACACCGGGGAGCTGTTTTTT
J: TRBJ1-5; V: TRBV2; D: NA; size: many; CDR3: CASKEGQSNQPQHF; DNA: TGTGCCAGCAAGGAGGGGCAGAGCAATCAGCCCCAGCATTTT
J: TRBJ1-1; V: TRBV5-1; D: NA; size: NA; CDR3: CASSLVAGALTEAFF; DNA: TGCGCCAGCAGCTTGGTGGCAGGGGCATTAACTGAAGCTTTCTTT
J: TRBJ2-5; V: TRBV29-1; D: NA; size: NA; CDR3: CSVRRGQETQYF; DNA: TGCAGCGTCCGACGGGGGCAAGAGACCCAGTACTTC
J: TRBJ1-1; V: TRBV15; D: NA; size: NA; CDR3: CATSPAGNTEAFF; DNA: TGTGCCACCAGCCCCGCGGGGAACACTGAAGCTTTCTTT
J: TRBJ2-3; V: TRBV12-3/TRBV12-4; D: TRBD2; size: NA; CDR3: CASSSSLLAGVVPDTQYF; DNA: TGTGCCAGCAGTTCCAGCCTACTAGCGGGGGTGGTTCCAGATACGCAGTATTTT
J: TRBJ1-1; V: TRBV20-1; D: NA; size: NA; CDR3: CSAPRGENTEAFF; DNA: TGCAGTGCTCCTCGAGGGGAGAACACTGAAGCTTTCTTT
J: TRBJ1-2; V: TRBV7-3; D: TRBD1; size: many; CDR3: CASSPSLFFSGTGEGERRGYTF; DNA: TGTGCCAGCAGCCCATCCTTATTCTTTTCCGGGACAGGGGAGGGAGAACGTAGAGGCTACACCTTC
J: TRBJ2-1; V: TRBV7-9; D: NA; size: NA; CDR3: CASSLEGFTYNEQFF; DNA: TGTGCCAGCAGCTTAGAGGGATTCACCTACAATGAGCAGTTCTTC
J: TRBJ2-1; V: TRBV5-1; D: NA; size: NA; CDR3: CASSLLRGYNEQFF; DNA: TGCGCCAGCAGCTTGTTGCGGGGTTACAATGAGCAGTTCTTC
J: TRBJ2-2; V: TRBV19; D: TRBD1; size: NA; CDR3: CASRRQGNTGELFF; DNA: TGTGCCAGTAGGCGACAGGGGAACACCGGGGAGCTGTTTTTT
J: TRBJ1-5; V: TRBV7-2; D: TRBD1; size: NA; CDR3: CASSLTGGAGSNQPQHF; DNA: TGTGCCAGCAGCCTGACAGGGGGCGCAGGGAGCAATCAGCCCCAGCATTTT
J: TRBJ2-5; V: TRBV25-1; D: TRBD1; size: NA; CDR3: CASSVTGGQKTQYF; DNA: TGTGCCAGCAGTGTTACAGGGGGACAGAAGACCCAGTACTTC
J: TRBJ2-3; V: TRBV5-1; D: TRBD1; size: few; CDR3: CASSPRTGTNTDTQYF; DNA: TGCGCCAGCAGCCCCCGGACAGGAACGAACACAGATACGCAGTATTTT
J: TRBJ1-6; V: TRBV28; D: TRBD1; size: few; CDR3: CASRRTGRGNSPLHF; DNA: TGTGCCAGCAGGAGGACAGGGCGGGGTAATTCACCCCTCCACTTT
J: TRBJ2-3; V: TRBV2; D: TRBD2; size: few; CDR3: CASRGDYLTDTQYF; DNA: TGTGCCAGCAGGGGGGACTACCTCACAGATACGCAGTATTTT
J: TRBJ1-1; V: TRBV6-2/TRBV6-3; D: TRBD1; size: few; CDR3: CASSYSLSKEGQPMMNTEAFF; DNA: TGTGCCAGCAGTTACTCGTTAAGCAAGGAGGGACAGCCTATGATGAACACTGAAGCTTTCTTT